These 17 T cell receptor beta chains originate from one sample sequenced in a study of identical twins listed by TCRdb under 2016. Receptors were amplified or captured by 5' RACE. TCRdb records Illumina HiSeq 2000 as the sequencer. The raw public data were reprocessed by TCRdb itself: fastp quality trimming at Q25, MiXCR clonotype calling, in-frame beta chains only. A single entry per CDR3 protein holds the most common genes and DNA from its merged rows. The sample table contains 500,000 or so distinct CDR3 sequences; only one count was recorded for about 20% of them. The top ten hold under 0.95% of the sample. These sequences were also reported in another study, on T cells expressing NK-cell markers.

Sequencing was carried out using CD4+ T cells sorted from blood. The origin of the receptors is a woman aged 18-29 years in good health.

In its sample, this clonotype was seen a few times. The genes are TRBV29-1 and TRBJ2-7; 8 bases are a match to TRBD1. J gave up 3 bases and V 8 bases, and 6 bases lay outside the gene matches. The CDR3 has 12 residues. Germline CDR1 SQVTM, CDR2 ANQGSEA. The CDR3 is CSPRQGIYEQYF. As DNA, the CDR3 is TGCAGCCCAAGACAGGGGATCTACGAGCAGTACTTC.

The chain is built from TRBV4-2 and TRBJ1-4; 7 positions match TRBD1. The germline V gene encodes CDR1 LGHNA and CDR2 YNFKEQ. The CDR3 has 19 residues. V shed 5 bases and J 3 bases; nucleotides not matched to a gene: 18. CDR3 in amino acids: CASSTPRPGGGRANEKLFF. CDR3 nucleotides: TGTGCCAGCAGCACCCCCCGGCCAGGGGGAGGTAGGGCTAATGAAAAACTGTTTTTT.

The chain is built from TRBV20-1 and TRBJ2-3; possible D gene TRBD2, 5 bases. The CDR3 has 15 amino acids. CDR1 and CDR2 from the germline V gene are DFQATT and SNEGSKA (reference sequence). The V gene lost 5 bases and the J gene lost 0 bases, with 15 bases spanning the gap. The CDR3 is CSADKGGSSTDTQYF. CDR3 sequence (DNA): TGCAGTGCTGACAAGGGCGGGTCTAGCACAGATACGCAGTATTTT.

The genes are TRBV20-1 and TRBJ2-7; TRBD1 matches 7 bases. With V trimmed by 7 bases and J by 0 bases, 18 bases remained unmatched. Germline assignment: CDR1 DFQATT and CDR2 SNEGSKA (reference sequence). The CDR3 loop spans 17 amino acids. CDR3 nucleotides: TGCAGTGTACAGGGGCCCCTGGAACAGGGGAACTCCTACGAGCAGTACTTC. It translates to CSVQGPLEQGNSYEQYF.

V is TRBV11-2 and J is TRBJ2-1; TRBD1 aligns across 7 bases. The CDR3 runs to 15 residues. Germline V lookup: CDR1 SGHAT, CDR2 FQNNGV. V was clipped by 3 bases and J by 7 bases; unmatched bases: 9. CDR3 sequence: CASSFSTGDRNEQFF. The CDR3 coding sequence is TGTGCCAGCAGCTTTTCCACAGGGGATCGGAATGAGCAGTTCTTC.

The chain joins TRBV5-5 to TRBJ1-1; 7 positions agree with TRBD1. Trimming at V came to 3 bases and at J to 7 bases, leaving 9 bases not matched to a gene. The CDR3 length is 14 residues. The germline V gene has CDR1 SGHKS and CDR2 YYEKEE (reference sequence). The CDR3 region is CASSSEDRRGEAFF. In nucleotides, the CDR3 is TGTGCCAGCAGCTCTGAGGACAGGCGGGGTGAAGCTTTCTTT.

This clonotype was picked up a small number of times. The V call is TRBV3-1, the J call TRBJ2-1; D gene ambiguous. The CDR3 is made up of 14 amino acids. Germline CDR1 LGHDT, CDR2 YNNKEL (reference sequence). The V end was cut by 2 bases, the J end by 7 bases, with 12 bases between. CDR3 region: CASSQNLYENEQFF. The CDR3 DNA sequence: TGTGCCAGCAGCCAAAATCTGTATGAAAATGAGCAGTTCTTC.

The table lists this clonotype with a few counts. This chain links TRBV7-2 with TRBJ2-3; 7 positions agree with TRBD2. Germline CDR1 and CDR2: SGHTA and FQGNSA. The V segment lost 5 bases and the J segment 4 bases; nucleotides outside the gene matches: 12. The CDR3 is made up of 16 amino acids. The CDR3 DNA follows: TGTGCCAGCAGCCTTAACCCTGCGGGAGTCGCAGATACGCAGTATTTT. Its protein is CASSLNPAGVADTQYF.

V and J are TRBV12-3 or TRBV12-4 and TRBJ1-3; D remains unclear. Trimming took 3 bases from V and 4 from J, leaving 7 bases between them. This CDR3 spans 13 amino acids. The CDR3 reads CASSFGIGNTIYF. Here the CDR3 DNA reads TGTGCCAGCAGTTTCGGGATCGGAAACACCATATATTTT.

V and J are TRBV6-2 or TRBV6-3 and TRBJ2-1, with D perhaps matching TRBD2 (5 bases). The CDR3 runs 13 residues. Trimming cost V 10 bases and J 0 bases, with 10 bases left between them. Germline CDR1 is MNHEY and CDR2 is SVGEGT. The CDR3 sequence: CATFRDSYNEQFF. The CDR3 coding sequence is TGTGCCACCTTCCGGGACTCCTACAATGAGCAGTTCTTC.

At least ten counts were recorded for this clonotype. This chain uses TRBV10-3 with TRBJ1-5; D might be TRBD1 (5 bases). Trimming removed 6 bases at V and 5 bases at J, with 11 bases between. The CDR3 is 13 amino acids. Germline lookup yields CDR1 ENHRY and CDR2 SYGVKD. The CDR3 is CAIRVAGDQPQHF. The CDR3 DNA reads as TGTGCCATCAGGGTCGCGGGGGATCAGCCCCAGCATTTT.

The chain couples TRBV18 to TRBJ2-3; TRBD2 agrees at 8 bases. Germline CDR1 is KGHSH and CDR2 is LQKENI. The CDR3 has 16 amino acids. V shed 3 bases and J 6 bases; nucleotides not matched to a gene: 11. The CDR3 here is CASSPFSAGGRDTQYF. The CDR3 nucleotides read TGTGCCAGCTCACCCTTTTCGGCGGGAGGACGTGATACGCAGTATTTT.

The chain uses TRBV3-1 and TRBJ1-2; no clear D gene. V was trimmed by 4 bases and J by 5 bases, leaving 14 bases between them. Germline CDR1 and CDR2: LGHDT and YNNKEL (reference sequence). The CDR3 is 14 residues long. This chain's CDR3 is CASSRHAGPYGYTF. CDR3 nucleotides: TGTGCCAGCAGCCGCCACGCCGGGCCGTATGGCTACACCTTC.

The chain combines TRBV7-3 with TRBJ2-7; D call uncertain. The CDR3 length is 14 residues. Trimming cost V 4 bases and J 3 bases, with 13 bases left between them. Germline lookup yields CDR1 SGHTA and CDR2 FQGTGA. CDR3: CASSSFNGNYEQYF. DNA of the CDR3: TGTGCCAGCAGCTCCTTTAACGGAAACTACGAGCAGTACTTC.

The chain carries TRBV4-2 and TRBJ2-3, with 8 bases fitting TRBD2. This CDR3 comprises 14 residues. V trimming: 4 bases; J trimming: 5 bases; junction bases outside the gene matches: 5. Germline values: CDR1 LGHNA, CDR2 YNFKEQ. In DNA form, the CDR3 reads TGTGCCAGCAGCCTCGGACTAGCCGTAGATACGCAGTATTTT. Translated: CASSLGLAVDTQYF.

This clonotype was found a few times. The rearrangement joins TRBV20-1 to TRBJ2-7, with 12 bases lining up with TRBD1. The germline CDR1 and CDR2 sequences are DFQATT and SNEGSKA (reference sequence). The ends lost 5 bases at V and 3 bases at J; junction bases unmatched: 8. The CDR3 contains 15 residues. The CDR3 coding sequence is TGCAGTGCTCACTCGGGGGACAGGGGGCGCTACGAGCAGTACTTC. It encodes CSAHSGDRGRYEQYF.

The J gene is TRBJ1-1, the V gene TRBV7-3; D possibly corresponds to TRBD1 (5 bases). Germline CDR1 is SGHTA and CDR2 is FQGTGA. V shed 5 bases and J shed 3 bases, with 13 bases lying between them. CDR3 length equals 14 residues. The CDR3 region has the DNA TGTGCCAGCAGCCGGGACGGAGATCACACTGAAGCTTTCTTT. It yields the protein CASSRDGDHTEAFF. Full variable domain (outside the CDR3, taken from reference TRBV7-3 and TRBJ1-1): GAGVSQTPSNKVTEKGKYVELRCDPISGHTALYWYRQSLGQGPEFLIYFQGTGAADDSGLPNDRFFAVRPEGSVSTLKIQRTERGDSAVYLCASSRDGDHTEAFFGQGTRLTVV.